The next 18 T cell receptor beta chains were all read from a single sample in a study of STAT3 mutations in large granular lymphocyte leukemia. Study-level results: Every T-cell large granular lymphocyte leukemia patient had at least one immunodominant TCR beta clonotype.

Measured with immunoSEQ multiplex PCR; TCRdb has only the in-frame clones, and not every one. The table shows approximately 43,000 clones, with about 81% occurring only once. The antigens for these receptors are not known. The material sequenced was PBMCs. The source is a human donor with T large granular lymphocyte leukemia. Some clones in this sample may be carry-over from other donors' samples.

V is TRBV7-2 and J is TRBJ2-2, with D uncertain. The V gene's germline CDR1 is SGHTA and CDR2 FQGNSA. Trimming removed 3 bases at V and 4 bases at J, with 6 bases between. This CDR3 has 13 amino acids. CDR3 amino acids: CASSFGRTGELFF. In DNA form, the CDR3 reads TGTGCCAGCAGCTTTGGCCGCACCGGGGAGCTGTTTTTT.

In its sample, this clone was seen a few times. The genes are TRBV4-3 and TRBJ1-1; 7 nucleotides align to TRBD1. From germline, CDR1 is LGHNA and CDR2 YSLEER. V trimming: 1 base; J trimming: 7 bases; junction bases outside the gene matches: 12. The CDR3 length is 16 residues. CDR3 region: CASSQGRGTAEGEAFF. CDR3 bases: TGCGCCAGCAGCCAAGGCCGAGGGACAGCCGAGGGTGAAGCTTTCTTT.

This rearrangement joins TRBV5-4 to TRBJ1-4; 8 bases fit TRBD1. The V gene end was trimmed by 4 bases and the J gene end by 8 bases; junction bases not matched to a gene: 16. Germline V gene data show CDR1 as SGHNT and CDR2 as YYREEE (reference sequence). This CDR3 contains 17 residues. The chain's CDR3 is CASSLGQGRGWEEKLFF. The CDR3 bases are TGTGCCAGCAGCCTAGGACAGGGCCGGGGTTGGGAAGAAAAACTGTTTTTT.

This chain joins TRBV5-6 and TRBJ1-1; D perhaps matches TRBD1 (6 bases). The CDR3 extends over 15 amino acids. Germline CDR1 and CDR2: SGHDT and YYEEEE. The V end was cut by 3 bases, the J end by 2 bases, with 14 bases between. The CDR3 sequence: CASSSLDRRNTEAFF. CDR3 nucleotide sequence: TGTGCCAGCAGCTCACTAGACAGGAGAAACACTGAAGCTTTCTTT.

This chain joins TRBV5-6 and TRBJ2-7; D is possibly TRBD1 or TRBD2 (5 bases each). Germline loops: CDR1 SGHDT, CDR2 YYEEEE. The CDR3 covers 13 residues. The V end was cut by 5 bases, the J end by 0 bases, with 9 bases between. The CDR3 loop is CASRGTSSYEQYV. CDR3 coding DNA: TGTGCCAGCAGGGGGACCTCCTCCTACGAGCAGTACGTC.

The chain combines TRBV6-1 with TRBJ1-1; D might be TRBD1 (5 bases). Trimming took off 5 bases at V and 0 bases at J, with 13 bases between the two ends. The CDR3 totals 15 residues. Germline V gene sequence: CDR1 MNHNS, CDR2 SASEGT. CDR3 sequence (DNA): TGTGCCAGCAGTCCCGCGGGAGGGGTGAACACTGAAGCTTTCTTT. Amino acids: CASSPAGGVNTEAFF.

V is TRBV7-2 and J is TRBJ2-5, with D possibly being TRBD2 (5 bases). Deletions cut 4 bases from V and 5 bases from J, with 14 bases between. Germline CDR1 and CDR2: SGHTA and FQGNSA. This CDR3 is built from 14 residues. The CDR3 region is CASSSPGRGETQYF. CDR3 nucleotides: TGTGCCAGCAGCTCCCCGGGCCGCGGGGAGACCCAGTACTTC.

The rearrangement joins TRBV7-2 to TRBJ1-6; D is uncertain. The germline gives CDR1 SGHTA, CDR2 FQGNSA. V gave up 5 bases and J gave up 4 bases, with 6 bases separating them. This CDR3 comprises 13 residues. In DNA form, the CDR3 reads TGTGCCAGCAGCCGCCTATATAATTCACCCCTCCACTTT. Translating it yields CASSRLYNSPLHF.

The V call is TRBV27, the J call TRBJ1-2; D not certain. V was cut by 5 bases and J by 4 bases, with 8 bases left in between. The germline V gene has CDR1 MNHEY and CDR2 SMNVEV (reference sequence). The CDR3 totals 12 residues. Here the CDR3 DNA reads TGTGCCAGCAGTGTGGCTGGCTATGGCTACACCTTC. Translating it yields CASSVAGYGYTF.

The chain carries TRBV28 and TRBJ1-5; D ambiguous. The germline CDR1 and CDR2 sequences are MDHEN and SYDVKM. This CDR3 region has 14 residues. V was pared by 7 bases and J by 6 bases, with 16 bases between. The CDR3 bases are TGTGCCAGCACCTCCCCCTGGCGAAGTCAGCCCCAGCATTTT. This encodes CASTSPWRSQPQHF. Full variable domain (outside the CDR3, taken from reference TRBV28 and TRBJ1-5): DVKVTQSSRYLVKRTGEKVFLECVQDMDHENMFWYRQDPGLGLRLIYFSYDVKMKEKGDIPEGYSVSREKKERFSLILESASTNQTSMYLCASTSPWRSQPQHFGDGTRLSIL.

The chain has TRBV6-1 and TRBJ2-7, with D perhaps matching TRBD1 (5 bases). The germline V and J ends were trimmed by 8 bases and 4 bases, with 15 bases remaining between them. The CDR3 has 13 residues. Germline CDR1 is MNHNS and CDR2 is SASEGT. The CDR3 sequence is CASWSGMFYEQYF. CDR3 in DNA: TGTGCCAGCTGGTCAGGGATGTTTTACGAGCAGTACTTC.

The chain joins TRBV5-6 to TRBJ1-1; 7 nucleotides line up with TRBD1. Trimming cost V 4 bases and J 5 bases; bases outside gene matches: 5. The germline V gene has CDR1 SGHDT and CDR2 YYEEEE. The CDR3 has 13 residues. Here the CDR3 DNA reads TGTGCCAGCAGCGCGACAGGGAGTACTGAAGCTTTCTTT. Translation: CASSATGSTEAFF.

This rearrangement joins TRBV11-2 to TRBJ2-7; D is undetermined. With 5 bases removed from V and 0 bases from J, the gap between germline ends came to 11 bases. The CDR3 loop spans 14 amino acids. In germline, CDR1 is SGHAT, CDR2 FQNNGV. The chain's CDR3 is CASSPYGLSYEQYF. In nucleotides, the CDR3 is TGTGCCAGCAGCCCGTACGGGCTCTCCTACGAGCAGTACTTC. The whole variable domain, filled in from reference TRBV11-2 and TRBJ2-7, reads EAGVAQSPRYKIIEKRQSVAFWCNPISGHATLYWYQQILGQGPKLLIQFQNNGVVDDSQLPKDRFSAERLKGVDSTLKIQPAKLEDSAVYLCASSPYGLSYEQYFGPGTRLTVT.

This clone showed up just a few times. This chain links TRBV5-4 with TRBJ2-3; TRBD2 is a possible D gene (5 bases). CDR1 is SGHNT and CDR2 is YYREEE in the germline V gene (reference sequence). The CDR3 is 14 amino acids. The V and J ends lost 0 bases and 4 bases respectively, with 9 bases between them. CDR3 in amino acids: CASSLEGVADTQYF. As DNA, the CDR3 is TGTGCCAGCAGCTTGGAGGGAGTTGCAGATACGCAGTATTTT.

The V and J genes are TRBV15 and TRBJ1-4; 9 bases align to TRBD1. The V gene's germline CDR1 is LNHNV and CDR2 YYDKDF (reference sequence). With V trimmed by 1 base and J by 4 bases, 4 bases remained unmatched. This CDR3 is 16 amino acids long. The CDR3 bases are TGTGCCACCAGCAGAGGTGGACAGGGGATTAATGAAAAACTGTTTTTT. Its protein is CATSRGGQGINEKLFF.

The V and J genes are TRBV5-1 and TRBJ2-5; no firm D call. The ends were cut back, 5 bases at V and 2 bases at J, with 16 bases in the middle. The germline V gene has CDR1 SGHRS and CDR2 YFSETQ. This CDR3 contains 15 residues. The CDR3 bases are TGCGCCAGCAGGCCCAGGCCGCAGATGCAAGAGACCCAGTACTTC. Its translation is CASRPRPQMQETQYF. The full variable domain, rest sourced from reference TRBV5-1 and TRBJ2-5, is KAGVTQTPRYLIKTRGQQVTLSCSPISGHRSVSWYQQTPGQGLQFLFEYFSETQRNKGNFPGRFSGRQFSNSRSEMNVSTLELGDSALYLCASRPRPQMQETQYFGPGTRLLVL.

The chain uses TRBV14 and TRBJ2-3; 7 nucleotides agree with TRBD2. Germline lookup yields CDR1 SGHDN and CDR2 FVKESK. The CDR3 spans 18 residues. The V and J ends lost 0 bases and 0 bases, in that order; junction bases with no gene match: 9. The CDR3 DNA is TGTGCCAGCAGCCAAGAAGGTGGGCTAGCGGCTAGCACAGATACGCAGTATTTT. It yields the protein CASSQEGGLAASTDTQYF.

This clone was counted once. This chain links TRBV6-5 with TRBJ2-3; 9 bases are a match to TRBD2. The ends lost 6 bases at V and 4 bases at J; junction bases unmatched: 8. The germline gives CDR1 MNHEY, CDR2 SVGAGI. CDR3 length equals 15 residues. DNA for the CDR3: TGTGCCAGCAGCTACGGCGGGGGGGTCCCAGATACGCAGTATTTT. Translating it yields CASSYGGGVPDTQYF.